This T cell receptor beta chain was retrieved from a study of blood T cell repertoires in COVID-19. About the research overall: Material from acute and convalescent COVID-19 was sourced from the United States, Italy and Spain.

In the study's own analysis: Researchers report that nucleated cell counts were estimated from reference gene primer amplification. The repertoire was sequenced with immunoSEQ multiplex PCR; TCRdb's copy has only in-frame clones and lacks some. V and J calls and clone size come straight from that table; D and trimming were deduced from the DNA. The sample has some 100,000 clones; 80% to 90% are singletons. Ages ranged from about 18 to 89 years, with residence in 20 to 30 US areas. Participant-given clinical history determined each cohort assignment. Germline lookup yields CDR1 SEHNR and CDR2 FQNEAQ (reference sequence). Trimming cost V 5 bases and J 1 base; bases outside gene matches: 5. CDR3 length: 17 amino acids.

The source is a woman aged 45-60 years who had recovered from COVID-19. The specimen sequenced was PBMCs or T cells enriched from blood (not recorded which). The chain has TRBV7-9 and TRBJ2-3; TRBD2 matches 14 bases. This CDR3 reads CASSRLAGGLGTDTQYF. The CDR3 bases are TGTGCCAGCAGCCGACTAGCGGGGGGGCTCGGCACAGATACGCAGTATTTT.